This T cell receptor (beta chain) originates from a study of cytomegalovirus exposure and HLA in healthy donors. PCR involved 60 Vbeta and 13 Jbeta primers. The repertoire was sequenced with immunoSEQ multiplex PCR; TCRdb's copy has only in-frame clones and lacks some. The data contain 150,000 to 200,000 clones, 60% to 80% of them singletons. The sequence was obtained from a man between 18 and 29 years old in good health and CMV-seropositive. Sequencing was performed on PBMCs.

The CDR3 protein is CASSLDRASCSNQPQHF. In DNA, the CDR3 is TGTGCCAGCAGCTTAGACAGGGCGAGCTGTAGCAATCAGCCCCAGCATTTT. The rearrangement joins TRBV11-3 to TRBJ1-5; perhaps TRBD1 as D (5 bases). The CDR3 runs 17 residues. V lost 0 bases and J 0 bases, leaving 12 bases between the germline ends. Germline assignment: CDR1 SGHNT and CDR2 YENEEA. The whole variable domain, remainder taken from reference TRBV11-3 and TRBJ1-5, is EAGVVQSPRYKIIEKKQPVAFWCNPISGHNTLYWYLQNLGQGPELLIRYENEEAVDDSQLPKDRFSAERLKGVDSTLKIQPAELGDSAVYLCASSLDRASCSNQPQHFGDGTRLSIL.